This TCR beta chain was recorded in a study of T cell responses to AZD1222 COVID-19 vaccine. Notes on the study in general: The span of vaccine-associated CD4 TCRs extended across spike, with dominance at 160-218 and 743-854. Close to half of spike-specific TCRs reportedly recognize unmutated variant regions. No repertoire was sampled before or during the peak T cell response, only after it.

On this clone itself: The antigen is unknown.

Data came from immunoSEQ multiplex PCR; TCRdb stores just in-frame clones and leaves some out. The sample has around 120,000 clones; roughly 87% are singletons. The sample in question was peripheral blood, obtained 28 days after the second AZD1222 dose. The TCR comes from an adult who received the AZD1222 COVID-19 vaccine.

The CDR3 coding sequence is TGTGCCAGCAGCGCTACTGGGGGAAGTCAGCCCCAGCATTTT. Translation gives CASSATGGSQPQHF. This chain joins TRBV11-2 and TRBJ1-5, with D tentatively TRBD1 (5 bases). CDR3 length equals 14 residues. In germline, CDR1 is SGHAT, CDR2 FQNNGV. V was clipped by 5 bases and J by 6 bases, with 14 bases between them.